This TCR beta chain derives from a study of blood T cell repertoires in COVID-19. Only one count was recorded for this clone. This CDR3 region has 12 residues. V lost 2 bases and J 7 bases, leaving 8 bases between the germline ends. Germline CDR1 is MNHEY and CDR2 is SVGAGI. The protocol was immunoSEQ multiplex PCR, while the TCRdb copy is restricted to in-frame clones and leaves out a portion. This sample has about 230,000 clones; around 85% occur once, and the top ten carry roughly 5.3%. Sequencing was done on a sample of peripheral blood. This chain connects TRBV6-5 to TRBJ1-1; D may be TRBD1 (5 bases). This clonotype was sampled from a man aged 50-59 years with COVID-19, enrolled during active disease. The CDR3: CASSYGGNEAFF. CDR3 DNA sequence: TGTGCCAGCAGTTACGGGGGGAATGAAGCTTTCTTT.